The present T cell receptor (beta chain) was sequenced within a study of shared clonotypes between healthy human individuals. Whole-study results and caveats: Some naive CD4 clonotypes, 4% to 6%, turned up in common across a handful of donors.

The assay ran at deep level. Using approximately 190 ng DNA, tens of thousands of T cell genomes, the sorted-subset replicate PCRs were run. This table comes from immunoSEQ multiplex PCR, and its TCRdb copy is limited to in-frame clones, with some not included. The sample includes around 600,000 clones, nearly 98% of them seen just once. Naive CD8 populations comprised CD45RO-negative cells positively selected for CCR7, excluding terminally differentiated effector memory CD45RA+ cells. This CDR3 is 13 amino acids long. Germline CDR1 and CDR2: SGHRS and YFSETQ. Trimming left V 0 bases short and J 4 bases short, with 7 bases between. Turning to this clone: As yet, its antigen is unknown. The sample has other DNA sequences that encode this CDR3 too.

Sequencing input: naive CD8+ T cells sorted from blood. The V gene is TRBV5-1, the J gene TRBJ2-5; D possibly corresponds to TRBD1 (5 bases). The clonotype originates from a man aged 25 to 40 in good health. CDR3 region: CASSLGQGETQYF. The CDR3 DNA is TGCGCCAGCAGCTTGGGGCAGGGAGAGACCCAGTACTTC.